The clone carrying this T cell receptor beta chain has only a few counts. The sample originates from a study of response to subunit inactivated influenza vaccine. TCRdb fed the RT-PCR reads into MiXCR, producing one record per CDR3 protein. This table holds 180,000 or so distinct CDR3 sequences, about an eighth found once. These data are also associated with another study on T cells expressing NK-cell markers. From that second work: Beta-chain TCR cDNA was generated via 5'RACE template switching with UMIs. Seropositivity for HCMV was found in seven of the eight sequenced donors, with one seronegative.

The material was CD8+ T cells sorted from PBMCs, obtained 11 to 12 days after vaccination. The origin of this receptor is a man in his fifties or sixties who received an inactivated influenza vaccine.

The CDR3, as DNA: TGTGCCAGCAGTCGACAGGTCTTCGGACAGCCCCAGCATTTT. Its protein product is CASSRQVFGQPQHF. The chain carries TRBV6-1 and TRBJ1-5, with D tentatively TRBD1 (6 bases). Trimming cost V 5 bases and J 7 bases, with 15 bases left between them. Germline CDR1 MNHNS, CDR2 SASEGT. The CDR3 totals 14 residues.